The 20 T cell receptor beta chains presented below share a single source sample, sequenced in a study of blood T cell repertoires in COVID-19. Using immunoSEQ multiplex PCR, the repertoire was profiled, and TCRdb retains in-frame clones only, with some absent. Of around 370,000 clones in the sample, 70% to 90% were seen once. Sequencing used PBMCs or T cells enriched from blood (not recorded which). The receptors were gathered from a woman between 18 and 29 years old who had recovered from COVID-19.

This clone has only one observation. This sample includes further DNA sequences coding for the same CDR3. V and J are TRBV9 and TRBJ1-1; tentatively, D is TRBD1 (6 bases). The V gene's germline CDR1 is SGDLS and CDR2 YYNGEE. This CDR3 region has 12 residues. V lost 3 bases and J lost 8, with 11 bases in between. CDR3 protein: CASSAEGTEAFF. CDR3 nucleotides: TGTGCCAGCAGCGCGGAAGGGACAGAAGCTTTCTTT.

The chain is built from TRBV15 and TRBJ1-3; 7 bases map to TRBD1. V dropped 8 bases and J dropped 8; count of bases not matched to a gene: 12. From germline, CDR1 is LNHNV and CDR2 YYDKDF (reference sequence). This CDR3 comprises 14 residues. The CDR3 region has the DNA TGTGCCACCGAAACAGGGGCAAGAGGAGACACCATATATTTT. Protein: CATETGARGDTIYF.

V usage is TRBV7-9 and J usage is TRBJ2-7; possible D gene TRBD2, 6 bases. V was cut by 5 bases and J by 0 bases, with 11 bases left in between. The CDR3 spans 14 residues. The germline V gene has CDR1 SEHNR and CDR2 FQNEAQ (reference sequence). CDR3 amino acids: CASSARRDSYEQYF. As DNA, the CDR3 is TGTGCCAGCAGCGCACGGCGGGACTCCTACGAGCAGTACTTC.

Notes on this clone: This CDR3 is also generated by other DNA sequences in the sample. The rearrangement joins TRBV12-3 or TRBV12-4 to TRBJ2-3; 8 nucleotides line up with TRBD2. V shed 6 bases, J shed 3 bases, and the junction held 2 bases outside the gene matches. The CDR3 runs 13 residues. CDR3 sequence (DNA): TGTGCCAGCAGGGCGGGGGGAACAGATACGCAGTATTTT. Protein sequence: CASRAGGTDTQYF.

The rearrangement uses TRBV6-5 and TRBJ2-7; 11 bases are shared with TRBD1. J was trimmed by 4 bases and V by 4 bases; bases with no gene match: 6. The CDR3 totals 15 residues. Per germline, CDR1 MNHEY and CDR2 SVGAGI. The CDR3 sequence: CASSFGQGASYEQYF. CDR3 sequence (DNA): TGTGCCAGCAGTTTCGGACAGGGGGCGTCTTACGAGCAGTACTTC.

The chain combines TRBV11-2 with TRBJ1-2, with a tentative D call TRBD1 (6 bases). CDR1 is SGHAT and CDR2 is FQNNGV in the germline V gene. Trimming took off 6 bases at V and 6 bases at J, with 17 bases between the two ends. The length of the CDR3 is 14 residues. For the CDR3, the DNA is TGTGCCAGCAGTCCCAGGGGAATGGTCGATGGCTACACCTTC. This translates into CASSPRGMVDGYTF.

The chain carries TRBV7-3 and TRBJ1-4, with D possibly being TRBD1 (5 bases). Trimming pared 5 bases from V and 7 bases from J, leaving 17 bases between. Germline V CDR1 and CDR2: SGHTA, FQGTGA. The CDR3 is 15 amino acids. The CDR3 region has the DNA TGTGCCAGCAGCCCGCAGGGTCGCGGTGGTGAAAAACTGTTTTTT. Protein: CASSPQGRGGEKLFF.

This rearrangement joins TRBV5-1 to TRBJ2-3; D is unclear. Germline loops: CDR1 SGHRS, CDR2 YFSETQ. The CDR3 totals 13 residues. Between the trimmed V and J ends, which lost 0 bases and 4 bases, there was a span of 6 bases. The CDR3 DNA is TGCGCCAGCAGCTTGGTTGGCCCAGATACGCAGTATTTT. It encodes CASSLVGPDTQYF. Full variable domain (outside the CDR3, taken from reference TRBV5-1 and TRBJ2-3): KAGVTQTPRYLIKTRGQQVTLSCSPISGHRSVSWYQQTPGQGLQFLFEYFSETQRNKGNFPGRFSGRQFSNSRSEMNVSTLELGDSALYLCASSLVGPDTQYFGPGTRLTVL.

V usage is TRBV5-4 and J usage is TRBJ1-4; TRBD1 agrees at 7 bases. Looked up from germline, CDR1 is SGHNT and CDR2 is YYREEE (reference sequence). This CDR3 is 14 amino acids long. Germline trimming cut 4 bases from V and 7 bases from J; bases unmatched to any gene: 7. DNA of the CDR3: TGTGCCAGCAGCGCCGGGACAGTCAGTGAAAAACTGTTTTTT. Translated: CASSAGTVSEKLFF.

The chain recombines TRBV18 with TRBJ1-4; D is uncertain. Germline V gene lookup returns CDR1 KGHSH and CDR2 LQKENI. CDR3 length equals 12 residues. V lost 5 bases to trimming and J lost 5 bases, with 6 bases between them. The CDR3 loop reads CASSIGNEKLFF. CDR3 DNA sequence: TGTGCCAGCTCAATCGGGAATGAAAAACTGTTTTTT.

The V call is TRBV9, the J call TRBJ2-7; TRBD2 matches at 11 bases. Germline CDR1 and CDR2: SGDLS and YYNGEE. This CDR3 has 15 amino acids. J lost 3 bases, V lost 4 bases, and 6 bases had no gene match. The chain's CDR3 is CASSPSGGYGYEQYF. The CDR3 nucleotides read TGTGCCAGCAGCCCTAGCGGGGGGTATGGCTACGAGCAGTACTTC.

The chain is built from TRBV18 and TRBJ2-2; 10 bases line up with TRBD1. This CDR3 has 17 residues. Trimming took 3 bases from V and 5 from J; bases not matched to a gene: 9. The germline gives CDR1 KGHSH, CDR2 LQKENI. CDR3 protein: CASSPRQGAPSTGELFF. The CDR3 region has the DNA TGTGCCAGCTCACCGCGACAGGGGGCGCCGTCAACCGGGGAGCTGTTTTTT.

The gene calls are TRBV6-5 and TRBJ2-5; 8 nucleotides align to TRBD1. The CDR3 loop spans 12 amino acids. Trimming at V came to 6 bases and at J to 4 bases, leaving 1 base not matched to a gene. Germline CDR1 reads MNHEY; CDR2 reads SVGAGI. DNA for the CDR3: TGTGCCAGCAGCCAGGGGGCAGAGACCCAGTACTTC. It translates to CASSQGAETQYF.

This clone was recorded a few times. Other DNA sequences in the same sample also yield this CDR3. The chain recombines TRBV2 with TRBJ1-6, with D maybe TRBD1 (6 bases). Trimming removed 4 bases from V and 7 bases from J, with 11 bases in between. The CDR3 has 14 residues. The germline V gene has CDR1 SNHLY and CDR2 FYNNEI. The CDR3 DNA follows: TGTGCCAGCAGTGTTGGGCAGGGGAATTCACCCCTCCACTTT. Amino acids: CASSVGQGNSPLHF.

The V call is TRBV27, the J call TRBJ1-6; 7 bases fit TRBD1. The CDR3 runs 19 residues. The germline V gene encodes CDR1 MNHEY and CDR2 SMNVEV (reference sequence). Trimming removed 0 bases from V and 1 base from J; junction bases left unmatched: 9. The CDR3 region has the DNA TGTGCCAGCAGTTTATCGGGGGAAGGGGGCAGATCCTATAATTCACCCCTCCACTTT. Amino acids: CASSLSGEGGRSYNSPLHF.

This clone was detected a few times. The rearrangement uses TRBV7-2 and TRBJ1-2; D is unresolved. The CDR3 contains 15 residues. CDR1 SGHTA and CDR2 FQGNSA come from the germline V gene. The germline V and J ends were trimmed by 5 bases and 2 bases, with 15 bases remaining between them. The CDR3 DNA reads TGTGCCAGCAGCCCCGACCATGCGGGGAACTATGGCTACACCTTC. Translated, it gives CASSPDHAGNYGYTF.

CDR3: CASSISWTEAFF. The CDR3 nucleotides read TGTGCCAGTAGTATTAGTTGGACTGAAGCTTTCTTT. V is TRBV19 and J is TRBJ1-1; D gene uncertain. The CDR3 is 12 residues long. The ends were cut back, 3 bases at V and 5 bases at J, with 7 bases in the middle. The V gene's germline CDR1 is LNHDA and CDR2 SQIVND (reference sequence). Full variable domain (missing parts from reference TRBV19 and TRBJ1-1): DGGITQSPKYLFRKEGQNVTLSCEQNLNHDAMYWYRQDPGQGLRLIYYSQIVNDFQKGDIAEGYSVSREKKESFPLTVTSAQKNPTAFYLCASSISWTEAFFGQGTRLTVV.

This chain joins TRBV19 and TRBJ2-2; possible D gene TRBD1, 6 bases. V was pared by 8 bases and J by 6 bases, with 16 bases between. The CDR3 has 14 amino acids. Germline V gene sequence: CDR1 LNHDA, CDR2 SQIVND (reference sequence). The CDR3 nucleotides are TGTGCCAGTGCCCGAGGGCCAGGGGCCGGGGAGCTGTTTTTT. Translated: CASARGPGAGELFF.

The V and J genes are TRBV27 and TRBJ1-5; 8 bases line up with TRBD1. This CDR3 comprises 13 residues. Germline trimming cut 8 bases from V and 3 bases from J; bases unmatched to any gene: 3. Per germline, CDR1 MNHEY and CDR2 SMNVEV (reference sequence). The chain's CDR3 is CASWTGFNQPQHF. The DNA for the CDR3 is TGTGCCAGCTGGACAGGGTTCAATCAGCCCCAGCATTTT.

Comment on this clone: The same CDR3 also results from other DNA sequences found in this sample. The J gene is TRBJ1-1, the V gene TRBV7-9, with 7 bases identical to TRBD1. The CDR3 contains 12 residues. CDR1 is SEHNR, CDR2 FQNEAQ, per germline (reference sequence). Trimming cost V 5 bases and J 4 bases; bases outside gene matches: 1. The CDR3 DNA follows: TGTGCCAGCAGCCCAGGGGGCACTGAAGCTTTCTTT. It yields the protein CASSPGGTEAFF.